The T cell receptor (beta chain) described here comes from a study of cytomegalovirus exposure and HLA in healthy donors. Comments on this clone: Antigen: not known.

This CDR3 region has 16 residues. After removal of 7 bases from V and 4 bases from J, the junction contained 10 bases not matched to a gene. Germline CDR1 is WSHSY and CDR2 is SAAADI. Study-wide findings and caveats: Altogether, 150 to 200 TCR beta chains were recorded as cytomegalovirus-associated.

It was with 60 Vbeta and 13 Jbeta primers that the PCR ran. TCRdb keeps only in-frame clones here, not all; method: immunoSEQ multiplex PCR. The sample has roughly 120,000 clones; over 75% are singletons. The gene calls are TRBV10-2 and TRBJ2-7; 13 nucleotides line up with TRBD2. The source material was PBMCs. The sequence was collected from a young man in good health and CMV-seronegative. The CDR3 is CASTEVILAGGYEQYF. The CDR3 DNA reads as TGCGCCAGCACCGAAGTAATACTAGCGGGAGGGTACGAGCAGTACTTC.